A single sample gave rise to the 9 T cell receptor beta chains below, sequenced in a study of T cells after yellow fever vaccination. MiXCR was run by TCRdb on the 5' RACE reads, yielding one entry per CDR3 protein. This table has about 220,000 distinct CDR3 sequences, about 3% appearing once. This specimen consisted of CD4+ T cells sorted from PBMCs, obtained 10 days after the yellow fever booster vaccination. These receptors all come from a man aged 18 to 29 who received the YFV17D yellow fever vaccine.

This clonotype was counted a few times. CDR3 sequence: CASSPVTAGGNEQFF. The CDR3 coding sequence is TGTGCCAGCTCACCGGTTACAGCGGGGGGGAATGAGCAGTTCTTC. The chain carries TRBV18 and TRBJ2-1, with 10 bases fitting TRBD2. There are 15 residues in the CDR3. CDR1 is KGHSH and CDR2 is LQKENI in the germline V gene. V lost 3 bases, J lost 7 bases, and 6 bases stayed unmatched.

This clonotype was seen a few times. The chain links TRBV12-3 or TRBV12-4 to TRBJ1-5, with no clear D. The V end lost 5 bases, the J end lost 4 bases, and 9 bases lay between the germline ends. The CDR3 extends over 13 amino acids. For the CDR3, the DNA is TGTGCCAGCAGTCCCCAGCGGAATCAGCCCCAGCATTTT. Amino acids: CASSPQRNQPQHF.

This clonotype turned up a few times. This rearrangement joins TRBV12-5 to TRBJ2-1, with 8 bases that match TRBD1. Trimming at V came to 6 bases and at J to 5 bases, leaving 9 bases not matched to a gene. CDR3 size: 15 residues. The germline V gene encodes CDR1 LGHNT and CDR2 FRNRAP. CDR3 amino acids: CASGRGQGRDNEQFF. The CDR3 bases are TGTGCTAGTGGCAGGGGGCAGGGACGAGACAATGAGCAGTTCTTC. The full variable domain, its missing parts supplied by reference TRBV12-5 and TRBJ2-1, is DARVTQTPRHKVTEMGQEVTMRCQPILGHNTVFWYRQTMMQGLELLAYFRNRAPLDDSGMPKDRFSAEMPDATLATLKIQPSEPRDSAVYFCASGRGQGRDNEQFFGPGTRLTVL.

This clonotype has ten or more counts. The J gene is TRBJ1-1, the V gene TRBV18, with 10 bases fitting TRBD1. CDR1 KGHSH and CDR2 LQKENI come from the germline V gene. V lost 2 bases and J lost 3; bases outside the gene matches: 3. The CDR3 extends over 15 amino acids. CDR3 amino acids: CASSPRGTGDTEAFF. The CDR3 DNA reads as TGTGCCAGCTCACCAAGGGGGACAGGGGACACTGAAGCTTTCTTT.

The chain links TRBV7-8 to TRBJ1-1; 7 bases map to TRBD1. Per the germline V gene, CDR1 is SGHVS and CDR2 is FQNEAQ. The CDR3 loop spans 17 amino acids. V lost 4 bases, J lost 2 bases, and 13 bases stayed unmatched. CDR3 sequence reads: CASSSNMDRSTNTEAFF. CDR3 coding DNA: TGTGCCAGCAGCTCCAACATGGACAGGTCTACAAACACTGAAGCTTTCTTT.

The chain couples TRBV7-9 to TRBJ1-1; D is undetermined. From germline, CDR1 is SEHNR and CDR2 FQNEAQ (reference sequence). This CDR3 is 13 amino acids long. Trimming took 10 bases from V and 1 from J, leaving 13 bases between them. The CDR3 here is CATSTRQNTEAFF. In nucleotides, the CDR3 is TGTGCCACCTCCACCCGCCAGAACACTGAAGCTTTCTTT.

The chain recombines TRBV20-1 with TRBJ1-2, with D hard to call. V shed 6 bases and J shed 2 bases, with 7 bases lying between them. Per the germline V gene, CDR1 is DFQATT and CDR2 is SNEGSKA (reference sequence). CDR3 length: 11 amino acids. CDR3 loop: CSASLNYGYTF. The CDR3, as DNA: TGCAGTGCCAGTCTAAACTATGGCTACACCTTC.

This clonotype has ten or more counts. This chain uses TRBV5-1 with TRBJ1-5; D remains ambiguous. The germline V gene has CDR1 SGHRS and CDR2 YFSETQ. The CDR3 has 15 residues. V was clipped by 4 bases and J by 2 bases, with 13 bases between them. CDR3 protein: CASSPFAGGNQPQHF. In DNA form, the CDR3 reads TGCGCCAGCAGCCCCTTCGCAGGCGGCAATCAGCCCCAGCATTTT.

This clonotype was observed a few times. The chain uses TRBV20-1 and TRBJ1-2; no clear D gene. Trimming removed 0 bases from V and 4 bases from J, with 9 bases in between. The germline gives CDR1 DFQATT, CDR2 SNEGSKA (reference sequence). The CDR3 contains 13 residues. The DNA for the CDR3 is TGCAGTGCTAGAGATCACCGGGTCTATGGCTACACCTTC. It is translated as CSARDHRVYGYTF.